These 2 T cell receptor beta chains came from one sample sequenced in a study of OX40 agonist ivuxolimab in advanced cancers. Sequencing used immunoSEQ multiplex PCR; TCRdb keeps in-frame clones, though not all of them. The data contain 60,000 or so clones, roughly 89% of them seen just once; the ten biggest clones take up around 12%. Sequenced material: CD4+ or CD8+ T cells sorted from blood, taken in a trial of the OX40 agonist ivuxolimab. These receptors all come from an adult with an advanced solid tumor such as melanoma, head and neck, liver or kidney cancer.

The chain links TRBV7-9 to TRBJ1-6; 7 bases map to TRBD1. The length of the CDR3 is 15 residues. Germline-derived CDR1 and CDR2 are SEHNR and FQNEAQ (reference sequence). V gave up 1 base and J gave up 9 bases; unmatched junction bases: 6. The CDR3 sequence is CASSLEQGLGSPLHF. The DNA of the CDR3 is TGTGCCAGCAGCTTAGAACAGGGGTTGGGTTCACCCCTCCACTTT. The full variable domain, completed using reference TRBV7-9 and TRBJ1-6, is DTGVSQNPRHKITKRGQNVTFRCDPISEHNRLYWYRQTLGQGPEFLTYFQNEAQLEKSRLLSDRFSAERPKGSFSTLEIQRTEQGDSAMYLCASSLEQGLGSPLHFGNGTRLTVT.

This sequence joins TRBV9 and TRBJ2-7, with 8 bases lining up with TRBD2. Trimming took 3 bases from V and 3 from J; bases not matched to a gene: 8. CDR1 is SGDLS and CDR2 is YYNGEE in the germline V gene. The CDR3 runs to 15 residues. CDR3 nucleotides: TGTGCCAGCAGCGCGGACGCCGGGGGGGTCTACGAGCAGTACTTC. As protein: CASSADAGGVYEQYF.